The rows below give T cell receptor beta chains drawn from one sample of a study. TCRdb reanalysed the RT-PCR reads using MiXCR and keeps one entry per CDR3 protein. The sample gives approximately 720,000 distinct CDR3 sequences, over 12% of which show up once; 3.6% is in the top ten. The sample taken for sequencing was memory CD4+ T cells from blood. Receptors were obtained from a female donor in good health, serving as a healthy control. The CDR3 runs from the conserved cysteine through the conserved F or W. The D gene is left open where the match is weak. Clone size, where shown, is once, few, many, or a class for clones that have expanded.

v_call: TRBV28
d_call: TRBD1
clone_size: -
cdr3_length: 14
j_call: TRBJ2-7
cdr3_aa: CASSGQGFDYEQYF
cdr3_nt: TGTGCCAGCAGCGGACAGGGGTTCGACTACGAGCAGTACTTC

v_call: TRBV20-1
d_call: -
clone_size: few
cdr3_length: 12
j_call: TRBJ1-5
cdr3_aa: CSATRKDQPQHF
cdr3_nt: TGCAGTGCCACCCGCAAGGATCAGCCCCAGCATTTT

v_call: TRBV20-1
d_call: TRBD1
clone_size: few
cdr3_length: 14
j_call: TRBJ2-7
cdr3_aa: CSARLRDRFYEQYF
cdr3_nt: TGCAGTGCTCGGCTCCGGGACAGGTTCTACGAGCAGTACTTC

v_call: TRBV20-1
d_call: -
clone_size: -
cdr3_length: 15
j_call: TRBJ2-6
cdr3_aa: CSALTGASGANVLTF
cdr3_nt: TGCAGTGCTTTGACGGGAGCTAGTGGGGCCAACGTCCTGACTTTC

v_call: TRBV27
d_call: -
clone_size: many
cdr3_length: 14
j_call: TRBJ1-2
cdr3_aa: CASSLWQGDYGYTF
cdr3_nt: TGTGCCAGCAGTTTGTGGCAGGGAGACTATGGCTACACCTTC

v_call: TRBV6-4
d_call: TRBD2
clone_size: few
cdr3_length: 14
j_call: TRBJ2-1
cdr3_aa: CASSDGGRAWEQFF
cdr3_nt: TGTGCCAGCAGTGATGGTGGGAGGGCCTGGGAGCAGTTCTTC

v_call: TRBV7-2
d_call: TRBD1
clone_size: few
cdr3_length: 15
j_call: TRBJ1-5
cdr3_aa: CASSSPDRANQPQHF
cdr3_nt: TGTGCCAGCAGCTCCCCGGACAGGGCCAATCAGCCCCAGCATTTT

v_call: TRBV29-1
d_call: -
clone_size: many
cdr3_length: 15
j_call: TRBJ2-3
cdr3_aa: CSVESYSSRGGTQYF
cdr3_nt: TGCAGCGTTGAGTCTTACTCGTCAAGGGGAGGTACGCAGTATTTT

v_call: TRBV5-6
d_call: -
clone_size: many
cdr3_length: 13
j_call: TRBJ2-7
cdr3_aa: CASSLVGTYEQYF
cdr3_nt: TGTGCCAGCAGCTTGGTCGGGACCTACGAGCAGTACTTC

v_call: TRBV29-1
d_call: -
clone_size: many
cdr3_length: 14
j_call: TRBJ1-2
cdr3_aa: CSAVNLGRGGGYTF
cdr3_nt: TGCAGCGCCGTTAACTTGGGCAGGGGAGGTGGCTACACCTTC

v_call: TRBV6-5
d_call: TRBD1
clone_size: few
cdr3_length: 14
j_call: TRBJ1-5
cdr3_aa: CASTLGQVHQPQHF
cdr3_nt: TGTGCCAGCACTCTCGGACAGGTCCATCAGCCCCAGCATTTT

v_call: TRBV27
d_call: TRBD1
clone_size: many
cdr3_length: 16
j_call: TRBJ2-5
cdr3_aa: CASRSLRDRVQETQYF
cdr3_nt: TGTGCCAGCAGATCACTCCGGGACAGGGTCCAAGAGACCCAGTACTTC

v_call: TRBV12-3/TRBV12-4
d_call: TRBD2
clone_size: many
cdr3_length: 12
j_call: TRBJ2-5
cdr3_aa: CASSNPGTSGLF
cdr3_nt: TGTGCCAGCAGCAATCCCGGGACTAGCGGCCTTTTC

v_call: TRBV6-1
d_call: TRBD1
clone_size: -
cdr3_length: 18
j_call: TRBJ1-1
cdr3_aa: CASSDRILGQGLNTEAFF
cdr3_nt: TGTGCCAGCAGTGATCGAATTTTGGGACAGGGGTTGAACACTGAAGCTTTCTTT

v_call: TRBV28
d_call: -
clone_size: -
cdr3_length: 13
j_call: TRBJ1-2
cdr3_aa: CASAERRVYGYTF
cdr3_nt: TGTGCCAGCGCCGAGCGACGGGTATATGGCTACACCTTC

v_call: TRBV29-1
d_call: -
clone_size: few
cdr3_length: 15
j_call: TRBJ1-1
cdr3_aa: CSLRRVETAHTEAFF
cdr3_nt: TGCAGCCTCCGAAGGGTGGAAACAGCCCACACTGAAGCTTTCTTT

v_call: TRBV6-2/TRBV6-3
d_call: TRBD2
clone_size: -
cdr3_length: 15
j_call: TRBJ2-5
cdr3_aa: CASSPGTTSAETQYF
cdr3_nt: TGTGCCAGCAGCCCCGGGACTACCTCTGCGGAGACCCAGTACTTC

v_call: TRBV30
d_call: -
clone_size: few
cdr3_length: 12
j_call: TRBJ2-3
cdr3_aa: CGGRGFGDTQYF
cdr3_nt: TGTGGAGGACGGGGGTTCGGGGATACGCAGTATTTT

v_call: TRBV27
d_call: TRBD2
clone_size: -
cdr3_length: 20
j_call: TRBJ2-3
cdr3_aa: CASSLSPRLAGGRATDTQYF
cdr3_nt: TGTGCCAGCAGTCTAAGCCCCAGACTAGCGGGAGGGCGGGCCACAGATACGCAGTATTTT

v_call: TRBV20-1
d_call: TRBD1
clone_size: few
cdr3_length: 14
j_call: TRBJ1-5
cdr3_aa: CSAIRGNSNQPQHF
cdr3_nt: TGCAGTGCCATCAGGGGGAATAGCAATCAGCCCCAGCATTTT

v_call: TRBV3-1
d_call: -
clone_size: few
cdr3_length: 15
j_call: TRBJ1-2
cdr3_aa: CASSQYRGQGYGYTF
cdr3_nt: TGTGCCAGCAGCCAATATCGCGGCCAGGGCTATGGCTACACCTTC

v_call: TRBV4-2
d_call: -
clone_size: few
cdr3_length: 14
j_call: TRBJ2-5
cdr3_aa: CASSQAGEEETQYF
cdr3_nt: TGTGCCAGCAGCCAAGCGGGAGAGGAAGAGACCCAGTACTTC